This T cell receptor (beta chain) was recovered during a study of T cell responses to AZD1222 COVID-19 vaccine. Study conclusions and caveats: Nearly half of spike-specific TCRs reportedly target unmutated variant regions.

Sequencing was performed with immunoSEQ multiplex PCR; in TCRdb, only in-frame clones are kept and a portion is missing. The table records 150,000 to 200,000 clones, roughly 90% of them present only once. The V gene lost 0 bases and the J gene lost 7 bases, with 10 bases spanning the gap. The germline V gene encodes CDR1 SGHTA and CDR2 FQGNSA. This CDR3 region has 13 residues. About this clone: What it binds is unknown.

This chain connects TRBV7-2 to TRBJ2-7; perhaps TRBD1 as D (5 bases). The receptor's source is an adult who received the AZD1222 COVID-19 vaccine. Sequenced material: peripheral blood, taken 28 days after the second AZD1222 dose. The CDR3 here is CASSLAPGQEQYF. CDR3 DNA: TGTGCCAGCAGCTTAGCACCAGGGCAGGAGCAGTACTTC.